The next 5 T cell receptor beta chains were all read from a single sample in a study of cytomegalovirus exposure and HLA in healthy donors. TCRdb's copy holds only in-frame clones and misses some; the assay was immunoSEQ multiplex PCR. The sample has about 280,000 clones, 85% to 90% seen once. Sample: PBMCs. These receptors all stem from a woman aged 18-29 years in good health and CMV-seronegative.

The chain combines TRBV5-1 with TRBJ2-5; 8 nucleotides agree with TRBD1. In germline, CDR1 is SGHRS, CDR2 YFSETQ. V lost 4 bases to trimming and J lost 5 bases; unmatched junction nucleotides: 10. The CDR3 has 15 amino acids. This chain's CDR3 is CASSMTGVPLETQYF. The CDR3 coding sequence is TGCGCCAGCAGCATGACAGGGGTTCCATTGGAGACCCAGTACTTC.

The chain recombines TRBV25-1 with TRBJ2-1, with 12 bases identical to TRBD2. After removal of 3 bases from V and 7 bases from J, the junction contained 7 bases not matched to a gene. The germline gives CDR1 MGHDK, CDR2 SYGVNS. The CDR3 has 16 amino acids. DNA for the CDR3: TGTGCCAGCAGTGAGGTGGGACTAGCGGGTGGAAATGAGCAGTTCTTC. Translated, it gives CASSEVGLAGGNEQFF.

CDR3 amino acids: CASSQVGSGGNEQFF. The CDR3 bases are TGCGCCAGCAGCCAAGTAGGTAGCGGGGGGAATGAGCAGTTCTTC. V and J are TRBV4-3 and TRBJ2-1; 10 nucleotides align to TRBD2. The CDR3 has 15 residues. Germline assignment: CDR1 LGHNA and CDR2 YSLEER. V gave up 1 base and J gave up 7 bases; unmatched junction bases: 4.

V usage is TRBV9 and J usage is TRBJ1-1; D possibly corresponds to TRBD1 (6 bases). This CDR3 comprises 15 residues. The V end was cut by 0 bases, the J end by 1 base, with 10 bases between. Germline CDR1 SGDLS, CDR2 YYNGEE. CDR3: CASSVVPGQNTEAFF. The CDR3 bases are TGTGCCAGCAGCGTAGTCCCGGGACAGAACACTGAAGCTTTCTTT.

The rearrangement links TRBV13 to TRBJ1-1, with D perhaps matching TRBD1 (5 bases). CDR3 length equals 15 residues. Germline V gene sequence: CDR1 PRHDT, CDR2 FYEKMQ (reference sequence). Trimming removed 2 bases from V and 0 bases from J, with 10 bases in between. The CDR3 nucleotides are TGTGCCAGCAGCTTATGGAACAGGCTGAACACTGAAGCTTTCTTT. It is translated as CASSLWNRLNTEAFF.